The 28 T cell receptor beta chains below all came from one sample that was sequenced in a study of PD-1 blockade in classical Hodgkin lymphoma. Each patient experienced a relapse that followed autologous stem cell transplantation, and brentuximab vedotin exposure varied. Measured with immunoSEQ multiplex PCR; TCRdb has only the in-frame clones, and not every one. Seen here are tens of thousands of clones, roughly 89% observed once, and the top ten hold around 11%. This material consisted of peripheral blood mononuclear cells (PBMCs), taken before the second cycle of nivolumab. These receptors came from a human donor with classical Hodgkin lymphoma.

In its sample, this clone was seen a few times. The rearrangement uses TRBV7-3 and TRBJ2-1, with TRBD2 matching over 8 bases. V was pared by 6 bases and J by 8 bases, with 12 bases of the junction left unmatched. CDR1 is SGHTA, CDR2 FQGTGA, per germline. The CDR3 consists of 15 residues. The CDR3: CASSLESGTRDEQFF. For the CDR3, the DNA is TGTGCCAGCAGTCTAGAATCCGGGACTAGAGATGAGCAGTTCTTC. Using reference TRBV7-3 and TRBJ2-1 for the parts outside the CDR3, the full variable domain is GAGVSQTPSNKVTEKGKYVELRCDPISGHTALYWYRQSLGQGPEFLIYFQGTGAADDSGLPNDRFFAVRPEGSVSTLKIQRTERGDSAVYLCASSLESGTRDEQFFGPGTRLTVL.

CDR3 amino acids: CASSLRQISNQPQHF. The CDR3 nucleotides read TGTGCCAGCAGCCTCCGACAGATTAGCAATCAGCCCCAGCATTTT. The V call is TRBV13, the J call TRBJ1-5, with D perhaps matching TRBD1 (5 bases). Germline CDR1 PRHDT, CDR2 FYEKMQ (reference sequence). This CDR3 comprises 15 residues. Trimming shortened V by 5 bases and J by 0 bases, and 11 bases separated the two germline ends. Looking up the rest from reference TRBV13 and TRBJ1-5 gives the full variable domain: AAGVIQSPRHLIKEKRETATLKCYPIPRHDTVYWYQQGPGQDPQFLISFYEKMQSDKGSIPDRFSAQQFSDYHSELNMSSLELGDSALYFCASSLRQISNQPQHFGDGTRLSIL.

The sample holds a few counts of this clone. V usage is TRBV18 and J usage is TRBJ2-1; no clear D. Germline CDR1 and CDR2: KGHSH and LQKENI. This CDR3 is built from 14 residues. Between the trimmed V and J ends, which lost 6 bases and 3 bases, there was a span of 12 bases. In nucleotides, the CDR3 is TGTGCCAGCTCTAGGTCGCAGGACTACAATGAGCAGTTCTTC. It specifies CASSRSQDYNEQFF.

V gene TRBV9 combines with J gene TRBJ1-1, with D possibly being TRBD1 (5 bases). The CDR3 runs to 13 residues. Germline CDR1 and CDR2: SGDLS and YYNGEE. V was pared by 0 bases and J by 8 bases, with 11 bases between. CDR3 DNA sequence: TGTGCCAGCAGCGTAGGGGAGGGACCAGAAGCTTTCTTT. It is translated as CASSVGEGPEAFF. Full variable domain (missing parts from reference TRBV9 and TRBJ1-1): DSGVTQTPKHLITATGQRVTLRCSPRSGDLSVYWYQQSLDQGLQFLIQYYNGEERAKGNILERFSAQQFPDLHSELNLSSLELGDSALYFCASSVGEGPEAFFGQGTRLTVV.

The chain uses TRBV10-3 and TRBJ1-1; TRBD1 agrees at 9 bases. The CDR3 runs 16 residues. The trim removed 7 bases at V and 0 bases at J, leaving 9 bases unmatched. Germline lookup yields CDR1 ENHRY and CDR2 SYGVKD. DNA for the CDR3: TGTGCCATCACAAGGACAGGGGATCTCTTGAACACTGAAGCTTTCTTT. Translation gives CAITRTGDLLNTEAFF.

The chain recombines TRBV5-5 with TRBJ2-1; TRBD2 matches 8 bases. The V gene end was trimmed by 4 bases and the J gene end by 0 bases; junction bases not matched to a gene: 6. The CDR3 covers 16 residues. Germline V gene data show CDR1 as SGHKS and CDR2 as YYEKEE (reference sequence). The CDR3 sequence is CASSPRAGDSYNEQFF. CDR3 sequence (DNA): TGTGCCAGCAGCCCCCGAGCGGGAGACTCCTACAATGAGCAGTTCTTC.

This chain joins TRBV6-1 and TRBJ2-7, with a weak D call TRBD1 (7 bases). The CDR3 totals 15 residues. Germline assignment: CDR1 MNHNS and CDR2 SASEGT. V shed 1 base and J shed 1 base, with 11 bases lying between them. The CDR3 region has the DNA TGTGCCAGCAGTGAAGTGGAGGGGGCGTCCTACGAGCAGTACTTC. It translates to CASSEVEGASYEQYF.

The chain employs TRBV18 and TRBJ1-1; D remains unclear. Trimming stripped 6 bases from V and 3 bases from J, with 8 bases between. This CDR3 has 12 amino acids. In germline, CDR1 is KGHSH, CDR2 LQKENI. The DNA for the CDR3 is TGTGCCAGCTCCCCCGGTGACACTGAAGCTTTCTTT. Translated: CASSPGDTEAFF.

The genes are TRBV5-1 and TRBJ2-5; D ambiguous. The CDR3 contains 13 residues. The V gene lost 4 bases and the J gene lost 4 bases, with 11 bases spanning the gap. Germline lookup yields CDR1 SGHRS and CDR2 YFSETQ. The CDR3 bases are TGCGCCAGCAGCGCAATTTCGTTAGAGACCCAGTACTTC. Protein sequence: CASSAISLETQYF.

This clone came up once. The CDR3, as DNA: TGTGCCAGTAGTATAAGACTAGCGGGAGTTTCTTACAATGAGCAGTTCTTC. This translates into CASSIRLAGVSYNEQFF. The chain employs TRBV19 and TRBJ2-1, with TRBD2 matching 12 bases. Germline values: CDR1 LNHDA, CDR2 SQIVND (reference sequence). The CDR3 sequence is 17 residues long. Trimming took 2 bases from V and 4 from J; bases not matched to a gene: 6. The full variable domain, with the rest looked up from reference TRBV19 and TRBJ2-1, is DGGITQSPKYLFRKEGQNVTLSCEQNLNHDAMYWYRQDPGQGLRLIYYSQIVNDFQKGDIAEGYSVSREKKESFPLTVTSAQKNPTAFYLCASSIRLAGVSYNEQFFGPGTRLTVL.

The chain carries TRBV5-1 and TRBJ1-6; the match to TRBD1 covers 7 bases. Germline CDR1 SGHRS, CDR2 YFSETQ. This CDR3 contains 13 residues. Trimming at V came to 4 bases and at J to 7 bases, leaving 2 bases not matched to a gene. CDR3 in DNA: TGCGCCAGCAGCCCGGGACAGAATTCACCCCTCCACTTT. This translates into CASSPGQNSPLHF.

This chain links TRBV7-6 with TRBJ1-3, with 10 bases aligning to TRBD1. Germline V gene data show CDR1 as SGHVS and CDR2 as FNYEAQ. With V trimmed by 1 base and J by 2 bases, 2 bases remained unmatched. This CDR3 comprises 16 residues. CDR3 nucleotides: TGTGCCAGCAGCTTAGGGGACAGGGGTACTGGAAACACCATATATTTT. It yields the protein CASSLGDRGTGNTIYF.

The rearrangement uses TRBV5-1 and TRBJ2-5; 8 nucleotides line up with TRBD2. With 4 bases clipped from V and 0 bases from J, the junction kept 5 bases outside the gene matches. CDR3 length equals 15 residues. Germline V gene sequence: CDR1 SGHRS, CDR2 YFSETQ. The chain's CDR3 is CASSVILADQETQYF. CDR3 DNA sequence: TGCGCCAGCAGCGTCATACTAGCGGACCAAGAGACCCAGTACTTC.

CDR3 sequence reads: CASSLDRGAEAFF. CDR3 DNA: TGTGCCAGCAGCTTAGACAGGGGTGCTGAAGCTTTCTTT. The rearrangement uses TRBV11-3 and TRBJ1-1; tentative D call: TRBD1 (6 bases). Per germline, CDR1 SGHNT and CDR2 YENEEA. The CDR3 runs 13 residues. V gave up 0 bases and J gave up 6 bases, with 8 bases separating them.

This clone has just a few counts. This chain joins TRBV28 and TRBJ1-1; D unclear. The CDR3 consists of 12 residues. Trimming pared 5 bases from V and 8 bases from J, leaving 12 bases between. Per the germline V gene, CDR1 is MDHEN and CDR2 is SYDVKM. Here the CDR3 reads CASSGYTEEAFF. The CDR3 nucleotides read TGTGCCAGCAGTGGATACACAGAGGAAGCTTTCTTT.

On this clone itself: Other DNA sequences in this specimen translate into the identical CDR3. The rearrangement uses TRBV27 and TRBJ1-1; D gene uncertain. There are 13 residues in the CDR3. The germline CDR1 and CDR2 sequences are MNHEY and SMNVEV (reference sequence). V was trimmed by 5 bases and J by 0 bases, leaving 7 bases between them. The CDR3 loop reads CASSLSVNTEAFF. The DNA of the CDR3 is TGTGCCAGCAGTCTCTCAGTGAACACTGAAGCTTTCTTT.

The V call is TRBV6-5, the J call TRBJ1-1, with unresolved D. The V end was cut by 0 bases, the J end by 0 bases, with 8 bases between. This CDR3 spans 15 amino acids. The germline CDR1 and CDR2 sequences are MNHEY and SVGAGI. CDR3 sequence reads: CASSYSLAMNTEAFF. The CDR3 DNA is TGTGCCAGCAGTTACTCGCTGGCAATGAACACTGAAGCTTTCTTT.

This chain connects TRBV5-1 to TRBJ2-5; no definite D call. Germline V gene lookup returns CDR1 SGHRS and CDR2 YFSETQ. The CDR3 length is 14 residues. The V gene lost 3 bases and the J gene lost 1 base, with 10 bases spanning the gap. The CDR3 region has the DNA TGCGCCAGCAGCTCTTTGGGTTTCCAAGAGACCCAGTACTTC. Translating it yields CASSSLGFQETQYF.

The chain combines TRBV5-1 with TRBJ2-3; a possible D gene is TRBD1 (5 bases). V lost 5 bases and J lost 2, with 12 bases in between. CDR1 and CDR2 from the germline V gene are SGHRS and YFSETQ. The CDR3 runs to 14 residues. CDR3 amino acids: CASRSARVTDTQYF. CDR3 nucleotide sequence: TGCGCCAGCAGGTCGGCCAGGGTCACAGATACGCAGTATTTT.

The chain has TRBV5-1 and TRBJ1-3; no clear D gene. Trimming shortened V by 5 bases and J by 4 bases, and 7 bases separated the two germline ends. This CDR3 region has 12 residues. Germline assignment: CDR1 SGHRS and CDR2 YFSETQ. This CDR3 reads CASSAEGNTIYF. The CDR3 region has the DNA TGCGCCAGCAGTGCAGAGGGAAACACCATATATTTT.

The chain combines TRBV19 with TRBJ2-1, with 10 bases aligning to TRBD2. Trimming took 4 bases from V and 10 from J; bases not matched to a gene: 10. There are 15 residues in the CDR3. Germline CDR1 reads LNHDA; CDR2 reads SQIVND (reference sequence). CDR3 nucleotide sequence: TGTGCCAGTAGTAAGACTAGCGGGCGCTCTGGGGAGCAGTTCTTC. Translating gives CASSKTSGRSGEQFF. Full variable domain (missing parts from reference TRBV19 and TRBJ2-1): DGGITQSPKYLFRKEGQNVTLSCEQNLNHDAMYWYRQDPGQGLRLIYYSQIVNDFQKGDIAEGYSVSREKKESFPLTVTSAQKNPTAFYLCASSKTSGRSGEQFFGPGTRLTVL.

Judged by abundance, this clone is medium-sized (0.01 to 0.1%). This sequence joins TRBV2 and TRBJ1-1; TRBD1 matches 12 bases. The V gene's germline CDR1 is SNHLY and CDR2 FYNNEI. The CDR3 is made up of 15 amino acids. Trimming removed 5 bases from V and 11 bases from J; junction bases left unmatched: 12. CDR3 DNA sequence: TGTGCCAGCAGTTGGGACAGGGGGCCGCCGGTGACGGCTTTCTTT. This codes for CASSWDRGPPVTAFF.

This chain connects TRBV18 to TRBJ1-3, with D unresolved. Germline V gene sequence: CDR1 KGHSH, CDR2 LQKENI. V was trimmed by 2 bases and J by 0 bases, leaving 8 bases between them. CDR3 size: 15 residues. Here the CDR3 DNA reads TGTGCCAGCTCACCAGTTGCGAACTCTGGAAACACCATATATTTT. It encodes CASSPVANSGNTIYF.

This chain links TRBV28 with TRBJ2-7; the D gene is possibly TRBD1 (6 bases). Trimming removed 8 bases from V and 3 bases from J, with 14 bases in between. The CDR3 loop spans 13 amino acids. From germline, CDR1 is MDHEN and CDR2 SYDVKM. CDR3 protein: CASSPGHSYEQYF. CDR3 DNA: TGTGCCAGCTCCCCGGGACACAGCTACGAGCAGTACTTC.

The V gene is TRBV5-4, the J gene TRBJ2-3; D unclear. This CDR3 region has 16 residues. CDR1 is SGHNT, CDR2 YYREEE, per germline (reference sequence). Trimming pared 3 bases from V and 0 bases from J, leaving 14 bases between. CDR3 amino acids: CASSYPVAASTDTQYF. CDR3 in DNA: TGTGCCAGCAGCTACCCGGTGGCCGCCAGCACAGATACGCAGTATTTT.

This rearrangement joins TRBV10-2 to TRBJ2-3; TRBD1 aligns across 8 bases. Looked up from germline, CDR1 is WSHSY and CDR2 is SAAADI. Unmatched junction bases numbered 2, after V lost 2 bases and J lost 4 bases. The CDR3 sequence is 14 residues long. The CDR3 DNA follows: TGCGCCAGCAGTGAGCCGGACAGGGCAGATACGCAGTATTTT. This sequence encodes CASSEPDRADTQYF.

The chain is built from TRBV28 and TRBJ2-7; maybe TRBD1 (5 bases). The ends were cut back, 2 bases at V and 2 bases at J, with 13 bases in the middle. CDR3 length: 15 residues. Germline-derived CDR1 and CDR2 are MDHEN and SYDVKM. CDR3 in amino acids: CASSLEQEKPYEQYF. DNA for the CDR3: TGTGCCAGCAGTTTAGAACAGGAAAAACCCTACGAGCAGTACTTC.

The CDR3 DNA reads as TGTGCCAGCAGCTTGGGACAGAGCAATCAGCCCCAGCATTTT. It is translated as CASSLGQSNQPQHF. The chain has TRBV7-9 and TRBJ1-5, with 7 nucleotides matching TRBD1. V lost 3 bases to trimming and J lost 1 base; unmatched junction nucleotides: 0. The germline CDR1 and CDR2 sequences are SEHNR and FQNEAQ (reference sequence). The CDR3 spans 14 residues.